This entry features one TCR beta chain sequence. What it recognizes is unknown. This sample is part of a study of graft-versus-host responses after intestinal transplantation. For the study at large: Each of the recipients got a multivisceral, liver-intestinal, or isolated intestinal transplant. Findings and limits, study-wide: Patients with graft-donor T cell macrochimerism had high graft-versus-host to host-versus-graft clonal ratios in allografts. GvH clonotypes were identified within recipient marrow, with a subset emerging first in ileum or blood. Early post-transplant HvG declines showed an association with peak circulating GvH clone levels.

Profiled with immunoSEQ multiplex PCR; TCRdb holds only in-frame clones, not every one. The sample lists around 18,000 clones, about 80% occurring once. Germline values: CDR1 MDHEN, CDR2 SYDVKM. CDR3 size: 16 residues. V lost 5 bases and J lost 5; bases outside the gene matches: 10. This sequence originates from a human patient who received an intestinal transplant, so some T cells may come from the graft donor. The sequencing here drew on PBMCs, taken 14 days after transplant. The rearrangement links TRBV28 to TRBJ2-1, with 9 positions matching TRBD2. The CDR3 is CASSHTGLAENNEQFF. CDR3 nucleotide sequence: TGTGCCAGCAGTCATACGGGACTAGCAGAAAACAATGAGCAGTTCTTC.